The present entry profiles one T cell receptor beta chain with its context. TCRdb re-called the 5' RACE reads and catalogs CDR3 proteins one per entry, DNA excluded. The sample has about 260,000 distinct CDR3 sequences. This sample is drawn from a study of T cells expressing NK-cell markers. Germline V CDR1 and CDR2: GTSNPN, SVGIG (reference sequence). This CDR3 is built from 12 residues. The chain has TRBV30 and TRBJ1-2; the D gene TCRdb calls, TRBD1, cannot be checked with no DNA. This sequence originates from a man younger than 35 in good health. The sequenced sample was blood T cells: a sorted CD56 or NKG2C T cell subset, CD4+ or CD8+ T cells, or bulk PBMC T cells (not recorded which). The CDR3 protein is CASWDRGYGYTF.